This T cell receptor beta chain was found in a study of cytomegalovirus exposure and HLA in healthy donors. Study-wide context: Tens of millions of unique TCRs from HLA-typed donors made up an early data release.

This clone came up a few times. Its specificity is unknown. This CDR3 is built from 15 residues. Deletions cut 6 bases from V and 3 bases from J, with 18 bases between. Germline loops: CDR1 MNHEY, CDR2 SMNVEV (reference sequence). The study, taken as a whole, reports: A few V segments could not be told apart, such as TRBV6-2 and TRBV6-3, and were left out.

Use of 60 Vbeta and 13 Jbeta primers characterized the PCR. Only in-frame clones appear in the TCRdb table, and some are missing; sequencing was by immunoSEQ multiplex PCR. The sample records approximately 97,000 clones, about 60% being singletons. There was no recording of CMV serostatus for this donor. The V gene is TRBV27, the J gene TRBJ2-7; possible D gene TRBD1, 5 bases. Input material: PBMCs. The sequence was obtained from a human donor in good health. CDR3 sequence reads: CASRKQASLFYEQYF. CDR3 bases: TGTGCCAGCAGAAAACAGGCCTCCCTTTTCTACGAGCAGTACTTC.